Listed below are T cell receptor beta chains from one sample, sequenced in a study of T cells in localized non-small cell lung cancer. Only in-frame clones appear in the TCRdb table, and some are missing; sequencing was by immunoSEQ multiplex PCR. The sample lists some 2,600 clones, 28% occurring once. Sequencing used normal lung tissue next to the tumor, obtained before any cancer treatment. All receptors come from a woman between 40 and 69 years old with stage II squamous cell lung carcinoma. Both conserved end residues are part of each CDR3. The D gene is left open where the match is weak. Clone size appears in some rows only: once, few, many, or a class for an expanded clone.

TRBD2	.	TRBV28	TRBJ2-1	TGTGCCAGCAGTTTCCCAACTAGCGCTAATGAGCAGTTCTTC	CASSFPTSANEQFF
.	large	TRBV9	TRBJ2-1	TGTGCCAGCAGCGACATTGGTTATGAGCAGTTCTTC	CASSDIGYEQFF
.	.	TRBV28	TRBJ2-7	TGTGCCAGCAGTTTAATGGGGTCGGGGGCCTACGAGCAGTACTTC	CASSLMGSGAYEQYF
.	.	TRBV6-8	TRBJ1-2	TGTGCCAGCAGACCCCGGACAGCCGCTAACTATGGCTACACCTTC	CASRPRTAANYGYTF
.	.	TRBV28	TRBJ1-1	TGTGCCAGCAGTTCACCCCGTGGGGCAGGGGTCGACACTGAAGCTTTCTTT	CASSSPRGAGVDTEAFF
.	.	TRBV18	TRBJ1-3	TGTGCCAGCTCACGAGTCTTCCTTCCGGTTGCTTTCCCTGGAAACACCATATATTTT	CASSRVFLPVAFPGNTIYF
.	.	TRBV9	TRBJ1-6	TGTGCCAGCAGGGCCGGCAGGGCAAATAATTCACCCCTCCACTTT	CASRAGRANNSPLHF
TRBD1	medium-sized	TRBV11-3	TRBJ1-4	TGTGCTAGCAGCTCCGGGACAGGAGGGGAAAAACTGTTTTTT	CASSSGTGGEKLFF
TRBD1	few	TRBV28	TRBJ1-5	TGTGCCAGCAGTTTCGCAGGGGGCGCGAGACAGCCCCAGCATTTT	CASSFAGGARQPQHF
TRBD1	.	TRBV11-3	TRBJ1-4	TGTGCCAGCAGCTTGGCAGGGGACAGTGGTGAAAAACTGTTTTTT	CASSLAGDSGEKLFF
TRBD1	few	TRBV15	TRBJ1-2	TGTGCCACCAGCAGAGGGACAGGGGGTTTTGGCTACACCTTC	CATSRGTGGFGYTF
.	.	TRBV6-8	TRBJ1-1	TGTGCCAGCAGTGCGTCAGGGGAATTGACTGAAGCTTTCTTT	CASSASGELTEAFF
.	once	TRBV5-1	TRBJ1-1	TGCGCCAGCAGCCCCGAGCTATTGATGAACACTGAAGCTTTCTTT	CASSPELLMNTEAFF
TRBD1	.	TRBV11-3	TRBJ2-7	TGTGCCAGCAGCCCCTCCGGGGACAGAATCTCCTACGAGCAGTACTTC	CASSPSGDRISYEQYF
TRBD1	medium-sized	TRBV6-8	TRBJ2-7	TGTGCCAGCGTCCGGGACAGGGCCTTGGGGGAGCAGTACTTC	CASVRDRALGEQYF
.	.	TRBV29-1	TRBJ1-1	TGCAGCGTGGGGCCGCCGGGACTGAACACTGAAGCTTTCTTT	CSVGPPGLNTEAFF
.	medium-sized	TRBV6-8	TRBJ2-7	TGTGCCAGCAGTTATGACGGCTACTACGAGCAGTACTTC	CASSYDGYYEQYF
TRBD1	few	TRBV15	TRBJ1-1	TGTGCCACCAGCAGGCAGACAGGGGGCTCGACTGAAGCTTTCTTT	CATSRQTGGSTEAFF
.	.	TRBV28	TRBJ1-5	TGTGCCAGCAGCCCCTATCGGGGGACTGGGCAGCCCCAGCATTTT	CASSPYRGTGQPQHF
TRBD1	.	TRBV23-1	TRBJ1-4	TGCGCCAGCAGTCAATCGGCCGGGACAGGGATTCTTGCAACTAATGAAAAACTGTTTTTT	CASSQSAGTGILATNEKLFF
.	large	TRBV6-8	TRBJ2-7	TGTGCCAGCAGAAAGGACGAAGGGGGAGAGCAGATGCAGTACTTC	CASRKDEGGEQMQYF
TRBD1	few	TRBV28	TRBJ1-1	TGTGCCAGCAGGCTGGTTAGGGGGCAGGCTGAAGCTTTCTTT	CASRLVRGQAEAFF
.	large	TRBV28	TRBJ1-1	TGTGCCAGTTCCCATGGCCGGTACCCCACTGAAGCTTTCTTT	CASSHGRYPTEAFF
TRBD1	medium-sized	TRBV11-3	TRBJ2-1	TGTGCCAGCAGCATCGGACAGGCGAGCTCCTACAATGAGCAGTTCTTC	CASSIGQASSYNEQFF
.	few	TRBV18	TRBJ1-1	TGTGCCAGCTCATCCGGGACGGCGTTTGAAGCTTTCTTT	CASSSGTAFEAFF
TRBD2	.	TRBV10-1	TRBJ2-1	TGCGCCAGCAGGTCGGGAGCGGGAGACGGTGAGCAGTTCTTC	CASRSGAGDGEQFF
.	.	TRBV29-1	TRBJ2-7	TGCAGCGTCCTAGAGGAGTTTGGCTACGAGCAGTACTTC	CSVLEEFGYEQYF
TRBD1	.	TRBV28	TRBJ1-1	TGTGCCAGCAAGGGGACGACAGGGGGTCAAAACACTGAAGCTTTCTTT	CASKGTTGGQNTEAFF
TRBD1	once	TRBV14	TRBJ2-7	TGTGCCAGCAGACAAACCGGGACAGGCGAGCAGTACTTC	CASRQTGTGEQYF
.	few	TRBV11-3	TRBJ1-3	TGTGCCAGCACCCGGGGGGCGAGCTCTGGAAACACCATATATTTT	CASTRGASSGNTIYF
TRBD1	.	TRBV28	TRBJ1-1	TGTGCCAGCAGTTTATCATCCGGGACAGGGCTGGGGAACACTGAAGCTTTCTTT	CASSLSSGTGLGNTEAFF
TRBD2	medium-sized	TRBV9	TRBJ2-5	TGTGCCAGCAGCGTAGGGAGCGGGAGGGCCTCCTGGGGAGAGACCCAGTACTTC	CASSVGSGRASWGETQYF
TRBD2	.	TRBV6-8	TRBJ2-1	TGTGCCAGCAGTCCGAGACTAGCGGGAGGGTCGGAGGGCAATGAGCAGTTCTTC	CASSPRLAGGSEGNEQFF
.	.	TRBV25-1	TRBJ2-1	TGTGCCAGCAGTGTGGGGCAGAGGCACAATGAGCAGTTCTTC	CASSVGQRHNEQFF